This T cell receptor (beta chain) was profiled in a study of blood T cell repertoires in COVID-19. For the study at large: The analysed material was cDNA or gDNA that came from T cells, B-cell-depleted T cells, or PBMCs.

Germline CDR1 and CDR2: SGHTA and FQGNSA. The ends lost 3 bases at V and 2 bases at J; junction bases unmatched: 3. This CDR3 has 15 amino acids. Only in-frame clones appear in the TCRdb table, and some are missing; sequencing was by immunoSEQ multiplex PCR. The table shows approximately 210,000 clones, with 65% to 85% occurring only once. Participants were aged roughly 18 to 95 years, lived in roughly 25 US areas, and enrolled virtually. Recovered participants had two consecutive negative NP/OP PCR tests, healthcare professional clearance, or symptom resolution. The chain joins TRBV7-2 to TRBJ2-3, with 9 bases lining up with TRBD2. The sequenced material came from PBMCs or T cells enriched from blood (not recorded which). This sequence was found in a woman in her sixties or seventies who had recovered from COVID-19. CDR3: CASSFLAGPTDTQYF. Here the CDR3 DNA reads TGTGCCAGCAGCTTTCTAGCGGGGCCCACAGATACGCAGTATTTT.